The 20 T cell receptor beta chains listed next were all sequenced from one sample in a study of beta chain features in type 1 diabetes. General study results and limits: Patients with Type 1 diabetes showed moderately but significantly shorter TCRB CDR3s in all four CD4+ subsets.

These receptors' antigens are unknown. Expressed TCRB transcripts got sequenced, as all isolated RNA was reverse transcribed. Clones were sequenced by immunoSEQ multiplex PCR, and TCRdb holds only the in-frame ones, with some missing. The sample records 150,000 to 200,000 clones, roughly 8% being singletons. Input material: central memory CD4+ T cells from blood. These receptors all come from a woman aged 35 to 49 with type 1 diabetes.

The chain recombines TRBV11-2 with TRBJ2-1; tentative D call: TRBD1 (6 bases). Trimming shortened V by 0 bases and J by 5 bases, and 14 bases separated the two germline ends. The germline V gene has CDR1 SGHAT and CDR2 FQNNGV. The CDR3 totals 16 residues. CDR3 DNA sequence: TGTGCCAGCAGCTTAGATTTGGCAGGGGCTAACAATGAGCAGTTCTTC. Residues: CASSLDLAGANNEQFF.

The rearrangement links TRBV7-8 to TRBJ2-7; tentative D call: TRBD2 (5 bases). V lost 5 bases to trimming and J lost 6 bases, with 8 bases between them. This CDR3 has 11 residues. Germline values: CDR1 SGHVS, CDR2 FQNEAQ. CDR3 sequence reads: CASSAEGEQYF. The CDR3 DNA is TGTGCCAGCAGCGCCGAGGGCGAGCAGTACTTC.

The chain couples TRBV6-5 to TRBJ2-1, with TRBD2 matching over 11 bases. The length of the CDR3 is 16 residues. Trimming cost V 4 bases and J 4 bases; bases outside gene matches: 6. From germline, CDR1 is MNHEY and CDR2 SVGAGI. This CDR3 reads CASSSPSGGPYNEQFF. The CDR3 region has the DNA TGTGCCAGCAGTTCTCCTAGCGGGGGGCCGTACAATGAGCAGTTCTTC.

This chain joins TRBV28 and TRBJ2-2; no clear D. Germline V lookup: CDR1 MDHEN, CDR2 SYDVKM. Deletions cut 6 bases from V and 3 bases from J, with 11 bases between. The CDR3 length is 14 residues. CDR3 bases: TGTGCCAGCAGCCGCCGACGGGACACCGGGGAGCTGTTTTTT. Protein product: CASSRRRDTGELFF.

This clone has only a few counts. The CDR3 loop is CASSVGLAGGDQETQYF. The CDR3 region has the DNA TGTGCCAGCAGCGTAGGGCTAGCGGGGGGGGACCAAGAGACCCAGTACTTC. The chain uses TRBV9 and TRBJ2-5; 12 positions agree with TRBD2. The CDR3 extends over 17 amino acids. J was trimmed by 0 bases and V by 0 bases; bases with no gene match: 3. Germline lookup yields CDR1 SGDLS and CDR2 YYNGEE. Looking up the rest from reference TRBV9 and TRBJ2-5 gives the full variable domain: DSGVTQTPKHLITATGQRVTLRCSPRSGDLSVYWYQQSLDQGLQFLIQYYNGEERAKGNILERFSAQQFPDLHSELNLSSLELGDSALYFCASSVGLAGGDQETQYFGPGTRLLVL.

As concerns this clone: Other DNA sequences in the same sample also yield this CDR3. The chain combines TRBV6-5 with TRBJ2-5; 11 bases are a match to TRBD1. This CDR3 spans 16 amino acids. With 0 bases clipped from V and 2 bases from J, the junction kept 2 bases outside the gene matches. Germline loops: CDR1 MNHEY, CDR2 SVGAGI. CDR3 sequence (DNA): TGTGCCAGCAGTTACTCCGGGACAGGGGGACAAGAGACCCAGTACTTC. This sequence encodes CASSYSGTGGQETQYF.

This clone was detected only a few times. The sample has other DNA sequences that encode this CDR3 too. This chain uses TRBV27 with TRBJ1-2, with D maybe TRBD1 (5 bases). The V and J ends lost 4 bases and 8 bases respectively, with 8 bases between them. Per the germline V gene, CDR1 is MNHEY and CDR2 is SMNVEV (reference sequence). This CDR3 is 11 amino acids long. CDR3 residues: CASSSGGGYTF. DNA of the CDR3: TGTGCCAGCAGTTCCGGGGGAGGCTACACCTTC.

The chain joins TRBV29-1 to TRBJ1-4, with D hard to call. This CDR3 is built from 12 residues. The germline CDR1 and CDR2 sequences are SQVTM and ANQGSEA. V was shortened by 7 bases and J by 8 bases, with 14 bases between the two germline ends. The CDR3 sequence: CSAVTSGEKLFF. CDR3 nucleotide sequence: TGCAGCGCCGTCACTTCGGGGGAAAAACTGTTTTTT. The full variable domain, completed using reference TRBV29-1 and TRBJ1-4, is SAVISQKPSRDICQRGTSLTIQCQVDSQVTMMFWYRQQPGQSLTLIATANQGSEATYESGFVIDKFPISRPNLTFSTLTVSNMSPEDSSIYLCSAVTSGEKLFFGSGTQLSVL.

This chain connects TRBV30 to TRBJ1-1, with unresolved D. The V end was cut by 7 bases, the J end by 4 bases, with 10 bases between. The CDR3 runs 11 residues. Germline loops: CDR1 GTSNPN, CDR2 SVGIG (reference sequence). CDR3 coding DNA: TGTGCCTCGCTGTTGGCCACTGAAGCTTTCTTT. It specifies CASLLATEAFF.

The chain couples TRBV7-3 to TRBJ2-2; 11 bases align to TRBD2. In germline, CDR1 is SGHTA, CDR2 FQGTGA. The CDR3 is 19 amino acids. The trim removed 5 bases at V and 2 bases at J, leaving 13 bases unmatched. The CDR3 DNA follows: TGTGCCAGCAGCCCACGGAGATCTAGCGGGGGGCCCAACACCGGGGAGCTGTTTTTT. This encodes CASSPRRSSGGPNTGELFF.

The chain employs TRBV19 and TRBJ2-6, with D perhaps matching TRBD2 (5 bases). Germline CDR1 is LNHDA and CDR2 is SQIVND (reference sequence). CDR3 length: 16 amino acids. V was clipped by 2 bases and J by 2 bases, with 10 bases between them. In DNA, the CDR3 is TGTGCCAGTAGTATAAATCTGAGGGCTGGGGCCAACGTCCTGACTTTC. This translates into CASSINLRAGANVLTF.

The V call is TRBV4-2, the J call TRBJ2-7; 7 bases map to TRBD2. Trimming cost V 0 bases and J 8 bases; bases outside gene matches: 10. CDR3 length: 15 amino acids. The germline gives CDR1 LGHNA, CDR2 YNFKEQ. The CDR3 is CASSQEGGPGSQQYF. For the CDR3, the DNA is TGTGCCAGCAGCCAAGAGGGAGGGCCCGGGTCGCAGCAGTACTTC.

This chain connects TRBV30 to TRBJ1-5; 10 bases line up with TRBD1. This CDR3 region has 14 residues. The germline V gene has CDR1 GTSNPN and CDR2 SVGIG (reference sequence). Trimming took 1 base from V and 7 from J; bases not matched to a gene: 4. DNA of the CDR3: TGTGCCTGGAGTGCAGGACAGGGGGTGCAGCCCCAGCATTTT. It specifies CAWSAGQGVQPQHF.

The chain couples TRBV5-1 to TRBJ2-7; 9 bases line up with TRBD2. This CDR3 contains 15 residues. Trimming at V came to 6 bases and at J to 1 base, leaving 8 bases not matched to a gene. Germline V gene sequence: CDR1 SGHRS, CDR2 YFSETQ. This CDR3 reads CASTTLAGDSYEQYF. Written as DNA, the CDR3 is TGCGCCAGCACTACACTAGCGGGCGATTCCTACGAGCAGTACTTC.

The chain carries TRBV9 and TRBJ2-7; perhaps TRBD2 as D (7 bases). The CDR3 is made up of 15 amino acids. V was clipped by 0 bases and J by 4 bases, with 14 bases between them. CDR1 and CDR2 (germline): SGDLS, YYNGEE. CDR3 region: CASSVAGGGEYEQYF. The DNA for the CDR3 is TGTGCCAGCAGCGTAGCGGGGGGCGGCGAATACGAGCAGTACTTC.

The V call is TRBV28, the J call TRBJ2-1; 13 bases map to TRBD2. After removal of 5 bases from V and 6 bases from J, the junction contained 4 bases not matched to a gene. The CDR3 totals 15 residues. Germline lookup yields CDR1 MDHEN and CDR2 SYDVKM. CDR3 sequence (DNA): TGTGCCAGCAGTGTCACTAGCGGGGGGGCCAATGAGCAGTTCTTC. Translation gives CASSVTSGGANEQFF.

The table lists this clone with a few counts. The chain combines TRBV28 with TRBJ1-1; 7 bases are shared with TRBD1. The J segment lost 8 bases and the V segment lost 7 bases, leaving 13 bases of the junction unmatched. The CDR3 consists of 14 residues. CDR1 MDHEN and CDR2 SYDVKM come from the germline V gene. Here the CDR3 reads CASKPLEGTAEAFF. Written as DNA, the CDR3 is TGTGCCAGCAAACCCCTCGAAGGGACAGCAGAAGCTTTCTTT.

The chain uses TRBV5-6 and TRBJ1-6, with a possible D match to TRBD1 (5 bases). Germline V gives CDR1 SGHDT, CDR2 YYEEEE. V was clipped by 0 bases and J by 14 bases, with 9 bases between them. This CDR3 comprises 12 residues. In DNA, the CDR3 is TGTGCCAGCAGCTTGGAGGGGCTCACCCTCCACTTT. It codes for CASSLEGLTLHF. The full variable domain, completed using reference TRBV5-6 and TRBJ1-6, is DAGVTQSPTHLIKTRGQQVTLRCSPKSGHDTVSWYQQALGQGPQFIFQYYEEEERQRGNFPDRFSGHQFPNYSSELNVNALLLGDSALYLCASSLEGLTLHFGNGTRLTVT.

The chain carries TRBV19 and TRBJ2-7; 7 positions agree with TRBD1. Germline CDR1 is LNHDA and CDR2 is SQIVND (reference sequence). The CDR3 runs to 15 residues. V trimming: 5 bases; J trimming: 0 bases; junction bases outside the gene matches: 7. The CDR3 loop reads CASSGQAGYSYEQYF. Written as DNA, the CDR3 is TGTGCCAGTAGTGGACAGGCAGGTTACTCCTACGAGCAGTACTTC.

The sample holds a few counts of this clone. The rearrangement links TRBV9 to TRBJ2-5; D is uncertain. The CDR3 totals 11 residues. Germline V CDR1 and CDR2: SGDLS, YYNGEE. The V gene lost 8 bases and the J gene lost 3 bases, with 8 bases spanning the gap. The CDR3 loop reads CASATEETQYF. CDR3 nucleotide sequence: TGTGCCAGTGCTACCGAAGAGACCCAGTACTTC.